This TCR beta chain was recovered during a study of draining lymph node invasion in breast cancer (TCRdb year 2020). Describing the broader study: Nodal metastasis was diagnosed by histology and cytokeratin immunohistochemistry, and confirmation was obtained by EpCAM/CD45 flow cytometry. In a separate targeted assay, bulk TCR-beta CDR3 sequencing compared sorted memory regulatory T cells and memory conventional CD4 T cells across breast cancer tissues. From every patient, the primary tumor plus matched non-invaded and tumor-invaded tumor-draining lymph nodes were collected, and both Treg and Tconv subsets were profiled. In the separate targeted TCR sequencing, lymph nodes from five patients were covered, and primary tumors were sequenced for three of those patients.

The library came from bulk RNA-seq. The run used an Illumina HiSeq 2500. On the authors' methods: CDR3 sequences in the separate targeted TCR-seq dataset were extracted from raw reads and quantified using MiXCR version 2.1.5 with default parameters. The separate targeted TCR-seq dataset defined each TCR-beta clone by its combination of V gene, J gene and CDR3 sequence. In the separate targeted TCR-seq dataset, clones with fewer than three counts were removed, then only the 90% most strongly expressed clones per sample were retained. In the separate targeted TCR-seq dataset, Treg-Tconv overlap was computed as shared clones divided by total Treg clones per tissue, times 100. TCRdb reanalyzed the raw reads on its own, using fastp at Q25 for trimming and MiXCR for clone calling, and kept in-frame beta chains. CDR3 protein sequences are deduplicated, and each keeps its most common genes and DNA. The V and J calls follow TCRdb's processing rather than the paper's. The sample profile shows about 2,600 distinct CDR3 sequences; roughly 67% of them were found once. The ten largest account for roughly 2.9% of the sample.

Only a few counts were recorded for this clonotype. The antigen it binds to is not known. No much larger clone exists at a distance of one base, and base qualities are not known. For memory regulatory T cells, the sort was based on CD4+ CD45RA- CD25high cells. Tumor-draining lymph nodes were classified as non-invaded or invaded according to absence or presence of metastatic tumor cells. T cells were pre-enriched with a Miltenyi Pan T Cell isolation kit before staining and sorting. Immunohistochemistry for estrogen receptor, progesterone receptor, HER2 and Ki-67 was used to characterize primary tumors. Within a few hours after surgery, fresh surgical tissue was processed by cutting the tissue into small fragments. Tissue fragments were enzymatically digested with Liberase TL plus DNase for more than 15 minutes and filtered through a 40-micrometer strainer. Sorting used a BD FACS Aria II with about 98-99% purity, after DAPI live/dead staining. Sorted cells were lysed in TCL buffer and RNA was purified with a Norgen Single Cell RNA purification kit including DNase treatment.

General study outcomes and caveats: Some of the top 100 tumor clones were detected in invaded and non-invaded nodes, suggesting recirculation between tumor and draining nodes. The data could not determine whether Treg conversion took place in a particular organ or whether converted Tregs recirculated between nodes and tumor. In the targeted TCR-seq data, Tregs appeared to be more clonally expanded than Tconvs in all tissues, and lower diversity was found for both subsets in tumor than in lymph nodes. Per tissue, roughly 12-25% of Treg TCRs were found to be shared with Tconvs, and this sharing was interpreted as suggesting peripheral Treg induction. Tracking the tumor top-100 clones was possible in just a couple of patients. Shared TCRs between Treg and Tconv subsets were considered suggestive but not proof of common clonal origin.

There are 16 amino acids in the CDR3, from cysteine to phenylalanine inclusive. Left in the record is the CDR3 DNA by itself, 48 bases read in frame from the first base. The germline V gene encodes CDR1 LNHDA and CDR2 SQIVND (reference sequence). V loses 4 bases of germline sequence and J loses 1 base, and the interval between the two ends is 14 bases. The clonotype was recovered from a female donor with luminal breast cancer. The V gene is TRBV19 and the J gene is TRBJ1-5, with a weak D call of TRBD1 (6 bases match). Source material: sorted memory Tregs from a lymph node. The cell subset or site label of this sample denotes: CD45RA-negative sorted CD4+ T cells (memory Tconv or effector/memory Treg). Here the CDR3 is given as CASSRVGDISNQPQHF. The DNA sequence reads TGTGCCAGTAGTAGGGTGGGGGACATAAGCAATCAGCCCCAGCATTTT.